Below, 20 T cell receptor beta chains from the same sample are listed, as sequenced in a study of blood T cell repertoires in COVID-19. Measured with immunoSEQ multiplex PCR; TCRdb has only the in-frame clones, and not every one. The sample has roughly 50,000 clones; approximately 79% are singletons. The sample taken for sequencing was peripheral blood. The receptors were sampled from a man aged 55 to 70 with acute or convalescent COVID-19.

This clone appeared a few times. The V call is TRBV18, the J call TRBJ1-1; possible D gene TRBD1, 5 bases. Germline assignment: CDR1 KGHSH and CDR2 LQKENI. The CDR3 is 14 amino acids. The V and J ends lost 1 base and 4 bases respectively, with 10 bases between them. The DNA for the CDR3 is TGTGCCAGCTCACCACAGGGGTTTGGCACTGAAGCTTTCTTT. This gives the protein CASSPQGFGTEAFF.

This clone turned up a few times. The genes are TRBV7-8 and TRBJ1-6; D is unresolved. Germline CDR1 is SGHVS and CDR2 is FQNEAQ. The CDR3 is 12 residues long. Trimming stripped 5 bases from V and 7 bases from J, with 6 bases between. CDR3 in amino acids: CASSHRNSPLHF. In nucleotides, the CDR3 is TGTGCCAGCAGCCATCGGAATTCACCCCTCCACTTT.

The chain recombines TRBV28 with TRBJ1-5, with 7 bases identical to TRBD1. There are 15 residues in the CDR3. With 1 base clipped from V and 9 bases from J, the junction kept 9 bases outside the gene matches. The germline CDR1 and CDR2 sequences are MDHEN and SYDVKM. DNA of the CDR3: TGTGCCAGCAGTTTATCCAAGGGGGCCTCAGGGCCCCAGCATTTT. This gives the protein CASSLSKGASGPQHF.

This clone occurred once. This rearrangement joins TRBV24-1 to TRBJ1-1; D gene unclear. From germline, CDR1 is KGHDR and CDR2 SFDVKD. Trimming removed 3 bases at V and 11 bases at J, with 15 bases between. The CDR3 totals 13 residues. The CDR3 DNA reads TGTGCCACCAGTGATCAAGACGGCCTGGAGGCTTTCTTT. Its translation is CATSDQDGLEAFF.

Only a few counts were recorded for this clone. V and J are TRBV6-6 and TRBJ2-7; a possible D gene is TRBD2 (6 bases). CDR3 size: 14 residues. Germline V gene data show CDR1 as MNHNY and CDR2 as SVGAGI (reference sequence). Trimming took off 6 bases at V and 3 bases at J, with 15 bases between the two ends. This CDR3 is CASSPGDLLYEQYF. The CDR3 coding sequence is TGTGCCAGCAGCCCCGGGGACTTGCTCTACGAGCAGTACTTC.

This sequence joins TRBV21-1 and TRBJ1-1; the table assigns TRBD1, which was not confirmed against the DNA. TRBV21-1 counts as a pseudogene. The CDR3 has 15 amino acids. CDR3 sequence (DNA): TGTGCCAGCAGCAAAGGTGTGGGGCGTTCCCCTGAAGCTTTCTTT. Protein: CASSKGVGRSPEAFF.

This clone has more than one count but fewer than ten. The chain couples TRBV6-6 to TRBJ1-1, with 9 bases aligning to TRBD1. Germline loops: CDR1 MNHNY, CDR2 SVGAGI (reference sequence). The J segment lost 11 bases and the V segment lost 8 bases, leaving 12 bases of the junction unmatched. The CDR3 totals 13 residues. The CDR3 region is CASLGQGYLGAFF. CDR3 in DNA: TGTGCCAGCCTTGGACAGGGGTACTTGGGCGCTTTCTTT.

The genes are TRBV7-8 and TRBJ1-6; D is ambiguous. Germline V gene lookup returns CDR1 SGHVS and CDR2 FQNEAQ. The CDR3 covers 16 residues. V lost 5 bases and J 7 bases, leaving 18 bases between the germline ends. The CDR3 is CASSRLRHGQNSPLHF. The CDR3 region has the DNA TGTGCCAGCAGCCGTCTCCGGCATGGGCAGAATTCACCCCTCCACTTT.

This clone has more than one count but fewer than ten. V and J are TRBV18 and TRBJ2-1; TRBD2 agrees at 10 bases. After removal of 3 bases from V and 0 bases from J, the junction contained 2 bases not matched to a gene. This CDR3 contains 16 residues. Germline CDR1 is KGHSH and CDR2 is LQKENI. CDR3 sequence reads: CASSPRTSGSYNEQFF. CDR3 nucleotides: TGTGCCAGCTCACCGAGGACTAGCGGCTCCTACAATGAGCAGTTCTTC. Looking up the rest from reference TRBV18 and TRBJ2-1 gives the full variable domain: NAGVMQNPRHLVRRRGQEARLRCSPMKGHSHVYWYRQLPEEGLKFMVYLQKENIIDESGMPKERFSAEFPKEGPSILRIQQVVRGDSAAYFCASSPRTSGSYNEQFFGPGTRLTVL.

The gene calls are TRBV27 and TRBJ1-5; D possibly corresponds to TRBD1 (5 bases). This CDR3 comprises 16 residues. Per the germline V gene, CDR1 is MNHEY and CDR2 is SMNVEV (reference sequence). Deletions cut 4 bases from V and 4 bases from J, with 17 bases between. Here the CDR3 DNA reads TGTGCCAGCAGTTCATACAGCGGGGCAGGGAATCAGCCCCAGCATTTT. It is translated as CASSSYSGAGNQPQHF.

A note on this clone: The same CDR3 can be traced to other DNA sequences in this sample. This rearrangement joins TRBV6-5 to TRBJ1-4, with 7 bases identical to TRBD1. Germline CDR1 reads MNHEY; CDR2 reads SVGAGI. J lost 10 bases, V lost 0 bases, and 2 bases had no gene match. The CDR3 loop spans 13 amino acids. The CDR3 coding sequence is TGTGCCAGCAGTTACTCGTCAGGGGGAAAACTGTTTTTT. Its protein is CASSYSSGGKLFF.

DNA of the CDR3: TGTGCCAGCACTCCCCTAGACAGCTACAACTCTGGGGCCAACGTCCTGACTTTC. It encodes CASTPLDSYNSGANVLTF. The rearrangement joins TRBV28 to TRBJ2-6; perhaps TRBD1 as D (5 bases). The CDR3 has 18 amino acids. Germline-derived CDR1 and CDR2 are MDHEN and SYDVKM. With 7 bases removed from V and 0 bases from J, the gap between germline ends came to 19 bases.

The V call is TRBV18, the J call TRBJ2-3; 7 bases agree with TRBD1. Germline values: CDR1 KGHSH, CDR2 LQKENI. The CDR3 sequence is 15 residues long. With V trimmed by 6 bases and J by 2 bases, 8 bases remained unmatched. In DNA form, the CDR3 reads TGTGCCAGCTCTCGACAAGGGACAGCCACAGATACGCAGTATTTT. It is translated as CASSRQGTATDTQYF.

The V and J genes are TRBV7-2 and TRBJ1-2; D gene unclear. V was cut by 2 bases and J by 7 bases, with 11 bases left in between. The CDR3 loop spans 13 amino acids. Germline CDR1 reads SGHTA; CDR2 reads FQGNSA. The CDR3, as DNA: TGTGCCAGCAGCTTACAGGCCAACCTTGGCTACACCTTC. Translation: CASSLQANLGYTF.

The chain carries TRBV19 and TRBJ2-5; 8 bases are shared with TRBD2. J was trimmed by 7 bases and V by 7 bases; bases with no gene match: 11. Germline-derived CDR1 and CDR2 are LNHDA and SQIVND (reference sequence). The CDR3 consists of 14 residues. CDR3 residues: CASTPPGAGGTQYF. CDR3 in DNA: TGTGCCAGTACCCCTCCGGGGGCGGGGGGGACCCAGTACTTC.

V and J are TRBV7-8 and TRBJ2-1; D is possibly TRBD1 (5 bases). Trimming pared 0 bases from V and 10 bases from J, leaving 16 bases between. The CDR3 contains 15 residues. Germline V lookup: CDR1 SGHVS, CDR2 FQNEAQ. The DNA for the CDR3 is TGTGCCAGCAGCTTAGCGCATGGGCAGGGCTTCGAGCAGTTCTTC. Amino acids: CASSLAHGQGFEQFF.

The chain uses TRBV6-5 and TRBJ1-2; D is unresolved. This CDR3 comprises 12 residues. Germline CDR1 MNHEY, CDR2 SVGAGI. Between the trimmed V and J ends, which lost 7 bases and 9 bases, there was a span of 15 bases. For the CDR3, the DNA is TGTGCCAGCACCAATTCGGGGTCCCGCTACACCTTC. It codes for CASTNSGSRYTF.

This clone appeared once. The chain carries TRBV6-5 and TRBJ2-2; the D gene is possibly TRBD1 (5 bases). V was pared by 6 bases and J by 1 base, with 12 bases between. CDR3 length equals 15 residues. Germline V gene sequence: CDR1 MNHEY, CDR2 SVGAGI. CDR3 sequence (DNA): TGTGCCAGCAGCCGGGTCCAGGGGAACACCGGGGAGCTGTTTTTT. Translation gives CASSRVQGNTGELFF.

This chain links TRBV10-3 with TRBJ2-1; 12 nucleotides align to TRBD2. Germline CDR1 and CDR2: ENHRY and SYGVKD. The CDR3 is made up of 15 amino acids. J was trimmed by 5 bases and V by 11 bases; bases with no gene match: 10. The CDR3 region is CALKARTSGDNEQFF. Here the CDR3 DNA reads TGTGCCCTTAAAGCAAGGACTAGCGGGGACAATGAGCAGTTCTTC.

This chain uses TRBV4-2 with TRBJ1-1; 8 bases map to TRBD1. Germline V gives CDR1 LGHNA, CDR2 YNFKEQ. J gave up 3 bases and V 1 base, and 4 bases lay outside the gene matches. This CDR3 has 15 amino acids. The CDR3 DNA sequence: TGTGCCAGCAGCCAAGGACAGGGGAGGGACACTGAAGCTTTCTTT. Translation: CASSQGQGRDTEAFF.